The 29 T cell receptor beta chains below were found in one sample sequenced in a study of patients and donors after allogeneic stem cell transplantation. A single record per CDR3 protein comes from TCRdb applying MiXCR to the RT-PCR reads. The sample has about 960,000 distinct CDR3 sequences; 18% are singletons. The sequenced material came from blood, either unsorted or a sorted T cell fraction (not recorded which). Every receptor here comes from a human donor who was either an allogeneic HSCT recipient or a stem cell or donor lymphocyte infusion donor (not recorded which). It is not recorded whose cells these are; they may come from a transplant donor.

This chain links TRBV20-1 with TRBJ2-1; D may be TRBD2 (5 bases). The V end lost 4 bases, the J end lost 0 bases, and 16 bases lay between the germline ends. Germline V gives CDR1 DFQATT, CDR2 SNEGSKA (reference sequence). The CDR3 spans 16 residues. This chain's CDR3 is CSAKIRAANSYNEQFF. CDR3 DNA: TGCAGTGCTAAAATCCGAGCGGCAAACTCCTACAATGAGCAGTTCTTC.

A few counts support this clonotype. This chain's CDR3 is CASSWPGARGYTF. The CDR3 region has the DNA TGTGCCAGCAGTTGGCCGGGGGCTCGGGGCTACACCTTC. The V call is TRBV12-3 or TRBV12-4, the J call TRBJ1-2, with D tentatively TRBD1 (6 bases). The V and J ends lost 4 bases and 8 bases respectively, with 14 bases between them. This CDR3 region has 13 residues.

This clonotype was observed once. This chain connects TRBV12-3 or TRBV12-4 to TRBJ2-1; 10 nucleotides match TRBD2. V lost 3 bases and J lost 9; bases outside the gene matches: 8. The CDR3 totals 15 residues. CDR3 in DNA: TGTGCCAGCAGTTTTGGGCTAGCGGGAGCGGGTGAGCAGTTCTTC. It yields the protein CASSFGLAGAGEQFF.

This clonotype showed up just a few times. The chain links TRBV20-1 to TRBJ1-6, with 8 nucleotides matching TRBD1. The J segment lost 10 bases and the V segment lost 3 bases, leaving 5 bases of the junction unmatched. The CDR3 sequence is 13 residues long. CDR1 and CDR2 from the germline V gene are DFQATT and SNEGSKA (reference sequence). CDR3 DNA: TGCAGTGCTAGGGGGACAGGCGGGTCACCCCTCCACTTT. Its protein is CSARGTGGSPLHF.

This clonotype has just a few counts. The chain uses TRBV6-9 and TRBJ1-1, with a weak D call TRBD1 (5 bases). V was shortened by 2 bases and J by 10 bases, with 11 bases between the two germline ends. The CDR3 has 12 residues. Per germline, CDR1 MNHGY and CDR2 SVAAGI. Here the CDR3 reads CASSYKGNGAFF. CDR3 bases: TGTGCCAGCAGTTATAAGGGGAATGGAGCTTTCTTT.

This clonotype showed up just a few times. J is TRBJ1-1 and V is TRBV5-1, with unresolved D. There are 15 residues in the CDR3. The germline gives CDR1 SGHRS, CDR2 YFSETQ. V shed 0 bases and J shed 1 base, with 10 bases lying between them. The CDR3 loop reads CASSLAGPENTEAFF. In DNA form, the CDR3 reads TGCGCCAGCAGCTTGGCTGGACCGGAGAACACTGAAGCTTTCTTT.

The chain carries TRBV7-2 and TRBJ1-3; 10 bases map to TRBD1. The CDR3 has 15 residues. Germline CDR1 and CDR2: SGHTA and FQGNSA. V gave up 2 bases and J gave up 8 bases; unmatched junction bases: 6. The chain's CDR3 is CASSLWRTGGDTIYF. In nucleotides, the CDR3 is TGTGCCAGCAGCTTATGGCGGACAGGGGGTGACACCATATATTTT.

This clonotype was seen a handful of times. The V gene is TRBV20-1, the J gene TRBJ2-2; 7 bases agree with TRBD1. V shed 0 bases and J 0 bases; nucleotides not matched to a gene: 7. This CDR3 is 17 amino acids long. Germline values: CDR1 DFQATT, CDR2 SNEGSKA (reference sequence). The CDR3 loop is CSARDATGTTNTGELFF. CDR3 nucleotides: TGCAGTGCTAGAGATGCGACAGGGACAACGAACACCGGGGAGCTGTTTTTT.

This clonotype was observed a handful of times. The rearrangement joins TRBV12-3 or TRBV12-4 to TRBJ2-1, with TRBD2 identical over 13 bases. The CDR3 covers 17 residues. After removal of 9 bases from V and 0 bases from J, the junction contained 8 bases not matched to a gene. The CDR3 DNA reads TGTGCCAGTGGGGGACTAGCGGGACCGAGCTCCTACAATGAGCAGTTCTTC. It yields the protein CASGGLAGPSSYNEQFF.

The gene calls are TRBV6-5 and TRBJ1-5; a weak D match, TRBD1 (6 bases). The CDR3 totals 14 residues. V gave up 2 bases and J gave up 5 bases, with 10 bases separating them. CDR1 and CDR2 from the germline V gene are MNHEY and SVGAGI. The CDR3 protein is CASSYGRGDQPQHF. The CDR3 DNA reads TGTGCCAGCAGTTACGGCAGGGGTGATCAGCCCCAGCATTTT.

About this clonotype itself: The junction departs from germline at one end; a sequencing error may be responsible. The V call is TRBV5-1, the J call TRBJ2-5, with 11 nucleotides matching TRBD2. The CDR3 runs 15 residues. Germline V gives CDR1 SGHRS, CDR2 YFSETQ. CDR3 region: CASSFGTSGQETHYF. Written as DNA, the CDR3 is TGCGCCAGCAGCTTCGGGACTAGCGGACAAGAGACCCACTACTTC. The full variable domain, with the rest looked up from reference TRBV5-1 and TRBJ2-5, is KAGVTQTPRYLIKTRGQQVTLSCSPISGHRSVSWYQQTPGQGLQFLFEYFSETQRNKGNFPGRFSGRQFSNSRSEMNVSTLELGDSALYLCASSFGTSGQETHYFGPGTRLLVL.

The chain recombines TRBV5-1 with TRBJ2-5; D perhaps matches TRBD2 (6 bases). CDR3 length equals 14 residues. Germline V gene lookup returns CDR1 SGHRS and CDR2 YFSETQ. Trimming stripped 5 bases from V and 2 bases from J, with 13 bases between. CDR3 sequence (DNA): TGCGCCAGCAGGCCGGGGGATCAACAAGAGACCCAGTACTTC. It translates to CASRPGDQQETQYF.

V is TRBV20-1 and J is TRBJ2-1, with 7 bases that match TRBD2. Germline-derived CDR1 and CDR2 are DFQATT and SNEGSKA (reference sequence). CDR3 length equals 15 residues. Trimming at V came to 5 bases and at J to 6 bases, leaving 13 bases not matched to a gene. The CDR3 bases are TGCAGTGCTGGGGGAGGGAGCGGGAAAGGCAATGAGCAGTTCTTC. Translation: CSAGGGSGKGNEQFF.

This clonotype was counted a few times. The chain joins TRBV12-3 or TRBV12-4 to TRBJ1-6; 10 bases map to TRBD1. CDR3 length: 17 residues. V lost 6 bases, J lost 9 bases, and 14 bases stayed unmatched. The CDR3 here is CASSPRLPGQGTSPLHF. The CDR3 bases are TGTGCCAGCAGCCCGCGCCTACCGGGACAGGGGACTTCACCCCTCCACTTT.

The rearrangement uses TRBV3-1 and TRBJ1-2; D is possibly TRBD1 (5 bases). The CDR3 has 16 residues. CDR1 LGHDT and CDR2 YNNKEL come from the germline V gene (reference sequence). The V and J ends lost 4 bases and 8 bases respectively, with 23 bases between them. This CDR3 reads CASSRPTWTPEGGYTF. The CDR3 region has the DNA TGTGCCAGCAGCCGACCGACATGGACACCCGAGGGGGGCTACACCTTC.

This clonotype was seen only a few times. The gene calls are TRBV11-1 and TRBJ2-7; the D gene is possibly TRBD2 (5 bases). Trimming took 1 base from V and 0 from J, leaving 10 bases between them. Germline V gives CDR1 SGHAT, CDR2 FQDESV (reference sequence). The CDR3 consists of 15 residues. In nucleotides, the CDR3 is TGTGCCAGCAGCTTAGAACCGGGGAACTCCTACGAGCAGTACTTC. It encodes CASSLEPGNSYEQYF.

This clonotype was detected many times. CDR3 nucleotide sequence: TGTGTAGTGGGGGGGGCCTACAATGAGCAGTTCTTC. It codes for CVVGGAYNEQFF. The chain uses TRBV7-2 and TRBJ2-1, with 7 bases that match TRBD2. The CDR3 consists of 12 residues. Germline lookup yields CDR1 SGHTA and CDR2 FQGNSA. The full variable domain, its missing parts supplied by reference TRBV7-2 and TRBJ2-1, is GAGVSQSPSNKVTEKGKDVELRCDPISGHTALYWYRQSLGQGLEFLIYFQGNSAPDKSGLPSDRFSAERTGGSVSTLTIQRTQQEDSAVYLCVVGGAYNEQFFGPGTRLTVL.

There are a few counts of this clonotype. DNA of the CDR3: TGTGCCAGCAGCTTTCAACAGCAAATTCGTGAAAAACTGTTTTTT. It codes for CASSFQQQIREKLFF. The chain recombines TRBV5-8 with TRBJ1-4; D is uncertain. The V gene lost 2 bases and the J gene lost 7 bases, with 15 bases spanning the gap. The CDR3 has 15 residues. Germline CDR1 SGHTS, CDR2 YDEGEE.

The gene calls are TRBV29-1 and TRBJ2-3, with 8 bases lining up with TRBD2. V trimming: 1 base; J trimming: 2 bases; junction bases outside the gene matches: 5. The germline V gene encodes CDR1 SQVTM and CDR2 ANQGSEA. The CDR3 is made up of 15 amino acids. DNA for the CDR3: TGCAGCGTTGAAGGGTTAGCGGGGACCACAGATACGCAGTATTTT. Translating gives CSVEGLAGTTDTQYF.

This sequence joins TRBV12-3 or TRBV12-4 and TRBJ1-2, with D unresolved. V lost 6 bases and J lost 4, with 9 bases in between. The CDR3 runs to 12 residues. DNA of the CDR3: TGTGCCAGCAGCAGAGCTAGCTATGGCTACACCTTC. As protein: CASSRASYGYTF.

The gene calls are TRBV27 and TRBJ2-3; a possible D gene is TRBD2 (5 bases). Germline V gene data show CDR1 as MNHEY and CDR2 as SMNVEV (reference sequence). The CDR3 extends over 15 amino acids. V lost 2 bases and J 4 bases, leaving 13 bases between the germline ends. CDR3 coding DNA: TGTGCCAGCAGTTTAGACGGGAACGGAGCAGATACGCAGTATTTT. It codes for CASSLDGNGADTQYF.

The V call is TRBV5-1, the J call TRBJ2-7; D is unresolved. Trimming took off 0 bases at V and 3 bases at J, with 10 bases between the two ends. CDR1 is SGHRS and CDR2 is YFSETQ in the germline V gene. The CDR3 is 14 amino acids. Written as DNA, the CDR3 is TGCGCCAGCAGCTTGGTCCCGAAGGACTACGAGCAGTACTTC. As protein: CASSLVPKDYEQYF. The variable domain in full, completed from reference TRBV5-1 and TRBJ2-7, reads KAGVTQTPRYLIKTRGQQVTLSCSPISGHRSVSWYQQTPGQGLQFLFEYFSETQRNKGNFPGRFSGRQFSNSRSEMNVSTLELGDSALYLCASSLVPKDYEQYFGPGTRLTVT.

This clonotype occurred a few times. This sequence joins TRBV6-7 and TRBJ1-1, with D possibly being TRBD1 (6 bases). TRBV6-7 is noted as an ORF with a role that remains uncertain. The ends were cut back, 10 bases at V and 6 bases at J, with 15 bases in the middle. The CDR3 contains 12 residues. As DNA, the CDR3 is TGTGCCATGGATGGGACAACGGCTGAAGCTTTCTTT. It codes for CAMDGTTAEAFF.

This clonotype showed up just a few times. The V and J genes are TRBV6-1 and TRBJ1-1, with D maybe TRBD1 (6 bases). The CDR3 loop spans 13 amino acids. Trimming pared 7 bases from V and 4 bases from J, leaving 13 bases between. Germline values: CDR1 MNHNS, CDR2 SASEGT. CDR3 region: CASKQGTGTEAFF. CDR3 sequence (DNA): TGTGCCAGCAAACAGGGAACGGGCACTGAAGCTTTCTTT.

A few counts support this clonotype. The chain couples TRBV12-3 or TRBV12-4 to TRBJ1-2; D is perhaps TRBD1 (5 bases). V was shortened by 4 bases and J by 1 base, with 7 bases between the two germline ends. CDR3 size: 13 residues. CDR3 region: CASSSGLNYGYTF. The CDR3 DNA reads TGTGCCAGCAGTTCGGGACTTAACTATGGCTACACCTTC.

The chain joins TRBV7-2 to TRBJ2-3; 8 bases map to TRBD1. This CDR3 region has 16 residues. Germline assignment: CDR1 SGHTA and CDR2 FQGNSA. V trimming: 5 bases; J trimming: 3 bases; junction bases outside the gene matches: 10. CDR3 loop: CASSILTGGRTDTQYF. The DNA for the CDR3 is TGTGCCAGCAGCATCCTAACAGGGGGGCGGACAGATACGCAGTATTTT. The complete variable domain, with remaining parts taken from reference TRBV7-2 and TRBJ2-3, reads GAGVSQSPSNKVTEKGKDVELRCDPISGHTALYWYRQSLGQGLEFLIYFQGNSAPDKSGLPSDRFSAERTGGSVSTLTIQRTQQEDSAVYLCASSILTGGRTDTQYFGPGTRLTVL.

This chain joins TRBV28 and TRBJ1-2; 12 nucleotides agree with TRBD1. V dropped 6 bases and J dropped 3; count of bases not matched to a gene: 8. Germline CDR1 MDHEN, CDR2 SYDVKM. This CDR3 has 16 residues. This CDR3 is CASSDPGQGAYYGYTF. CDR3 in DNA: TGTGCCAGCAGCGATCCGGGACAGGGGGCTTACTATGGCTACACCTTC.

This clonotype has just a few counts. As DNA, the CDR3 is TGCAGTGCTCTAGCCACCATTAATGAAAAACTGTTTTTT. Protein product: CSALATINEKLFF. The chain is built from TRBV20-1 and TRBJ1-4, with D hard to call. Germline CDR1 and CDR2: DFQATT and SNEGSKA (reference sequence). The V end lost 5 bases, the J end lost 4 bases, and 11 bases lay between the germline ends. This CDR3 has 13 amino acids.

This clonotype was detected only a few times. CDR3 region: CAISALMAGESDEQFF. CDR3 DNA: TGTGCCATCAGTGCGCTTATGGCGGGAGAGAGTGATGAGCAGTTCTTC. This chain links TRBV10-3 with TRBJ2-1; TRBD2 agrees at 7 bases. CDR1 ENHRY and CDR2 SYGVKD come from the germline V gene. Unmatched junction bases numbered 14, after V lost 4 bases and J lost 8 bases. The CDR3 totals 16 residues.